Following are 3 T cell receptor beta chains from one sample sequenced in a study of T-cell reconstitution after alpha-beta-depleted transplantation in children (dated by TCRdb to the mid-2010s). Receptors were amplified or captured by PCR. Instrument on record: Illumina HiSeq 2500. Molecular barcoding was employed in the preparation of TCR libraries, with unique molecular identifiers being used to normalize TCRbeta repertoire quantification. In TCRdb, the public reads were trimmed at Q25 with fastp and aligned with MiXCR, with productive beta chains retained. Rows are unified per CDR3 protein, each entry keeping the most common DNA and genes. For this sample the table gives 900,000 or so distinct CDR3 sequences, of which roughly 16% were detected only once. Of the sample, under 6% falls within the top ten clones. The treatment or condition label corresponds to: allogeneic hematopoietic cell transplantation with graft depleted of TCRalphabeta T cells and CD19 B cells.

Here the sequenced sample was PBMCs, mostly from graft donor cells, taken 360 days after TCRalphabeta/CD19-depleted stem cell transplant. These receptors originate from a male patient between 10 and 17 years old who had a stem cell transplant for acute lymphoblastic leukemia, so the T cells may come from the graft donor.

The chain uses TRBV2 and TRBJ2-7; D is possibly TRBD1 or TRBD2 (5 bases each). CDR3 size: 14 residues. Trimming shortened V by 6 bases and J by 3 bases, and 15 bases separated the two germline ends. Germline CDR1 reads SNHLY; CDR2 reads FYNNEI. The DNA of the CDR3 is TGTGCCAGCAGCGGGGACCCCGGGAACTACGAGCAGTACTTC. It is translated as CASSGDPGNYEQYF. The full variable domain, completed using reference TRBV2 and TRBJ2-7, is EPEVTQTPSHQVTQMGQEVILRCVPISNHLYFYWYRQILGQKVEFLVSFYNNEISEKSEIFDDQFSVERPDGSNFTLKIRSTKLEDSAMYFCASSGDPGNYEQYFGPGTRLTVT.

A note on this clonotype: One base away lies a much larger clone, so this may be a sequencing read error. The chain links TRBV29-1 to TRBJ2-3, with no clear D. V lost 0 bases, J lost 13 bases, and 14 bases lay in between. Germline V gene data show CDR1 as SQVTM and CDR2 as ANQGSEA. The CDR3 length is 12 residues. The CDR3 here is CSVEDSDPKEYF. In DNA form, the CDR3 reads TGCAGCGTTGAAGATTCGGACCCGAAGGAGTATTTT.

The chain uses TRBV7-3 and TRBJ2-3; no clear D. From germline, CDR1 is SGHTA and CDR2 FQGTGA. The CDR3 contains 14 residues. Trimming removed 7 bases from V and 2 bases from J, with 13 bases in between. CDR3 amino acids: CASKRTALTDTQYF. CDR3 coding DNA: TGTGCCAGCAAAAGGACGGCACTCACAGATACGCAGTATTTT.